The rows below give T cell receptor beta chains drawn from one sample of a study of T-cell reconstitution after alpha-beta-depleted transplantation in children. TCRdb independently ran MiXCR on the PCR reads; one entry per CDR3 protein. Counted here are around 87,000 distinct CDR3 sequences, about 8% occurring once; the ten biggest clones make up 6.9%. The source material was PBMCs from the stem cell graft donor, sampled from the stem cell graft. The receptors come from a human donor who donated a stem cell graft to a child with congenital amegakaryocytic thrombocytopenia. Both conserved end residues are part of each CDR3. The order of the fields is D gene, clone size, J gene, V gene, CDR3 protein, CDR3 DNA. D genes are given only for firm matches. Size is stated for part of the rows, as once, few or many counts, or as a class when the clone is expanded.

. many TRBJ2-1 TRBV5-1 CASSLGVVSRRHNEQFF TGCGCCAGCAGCTTGGGAGTAGTCTCCCGGCGCCACAATGAGCAGTTCTTC
. many TRBJ1-5 TRBV24-1 CATSDYSNQPQHF TGTGCCACCAGTGATTACTCCAATCAGCCCCAGCATTTT
. . TRBJ2-7 TRBV6-5 CASSSPLRYEQYF TGTGCCAGCAGTTCCCCTCTTCGCTACGAGCAGTACTTC
. many TRBJ2-1 TRBV12-3/TRBV12-4 CASRSNDISSYNEQFF TGTGCCAGCAGGTCAAACGACATCAGCTCCTACAATGAGCAGTTCTTC
TRBD1 many TRBJ1-6 TRBV5-1 CASSLDGTGVGNSPLHF TGCGCCAGCAGCTTGGACGGGACAGGGGTAGGTAATTCACCCCTCCACTTT
. many TRBJ2-2 TRBV5-1 CASTPTGVVTGELFF TGCGCCAGCACCCCCACGGGGGTAGTCACCGGGGAGCTGTTTTTT
. many TRBJ1-6 TRBV5-6 CASSLAAGSSNSPLHF TGTGCCAGCAGCTTGGCGGCGGGGAGTAGTAATTCACCCCTCCACTTT
. . TRBJ1-6 TRBV7-2 CASSLVAQGGPGSSYNSPLHF TGTGCCAGCAGCTTAGTCGCCCAGGGAGGGCCCGGGAGCTCCTATAATTCACCCCTCCACTTT
TRBD1 many TRBJ2-1 TRBV11-2 CASSSQGASYNEQFF TGTGCCAGCAGCTCACAGGGGGCCTCCTACAATGAGCAGTTCTTC
TRBD1 many TRBJ2-2 TRBV12-3/TRBV12-4 CASSTQGADTGELFF TGTGCCAGCAGCACACAGGGGGCCGACACCGGGGAGCTGTTTTTT
. many TRBJ2-3 TRBV5-1 CASSLAEAGTQYF TGCGCCAGCAGCTTGGCCGAAGCAGGGACGCAGTATTTT
. many TRBJ1-2 TRBV5-1 CASSLDGSYNYGYTF TGCGCCAGCAGCTTGGATGGCAGCTATAACTATGGCTACACCTTC
. many TRBJ1-1 TRBV5-6 CASSEGPDDTEAFF TGTGCCAGCAGCGAAGGGCCAGACGACACTGAAGCTTTCTTT
. . TRBJ2-2 TRBV2 CASSEEGIDGELFF TGTGCCAGCAGTGAAGAGGGAATCGACGGGGAGCTGTTTTTT
. . TRBJ2-7 TRBV7-2 CASSFNAHSSYEQYF TGTGCCAGCAGCTTCAACGCACATTCCTCCTACGAGCAGTACTTC
. many TRBJ2-4 TRBV20-1 CSARDYLVEATRRDIQYF TGCAGTGCTAGAGATTACCTCGTGGAAGCGACAAGGCGCGACATTCAGTACTTC
TRBD2 many TRBJ2-7 TRBV6-5 CASSYSSSGTASYEQYF TGTGCCAGCAGTTACTCGTCTAGCGGGACAGCTTCCTACGAGCAGTACTTC
. many TRBJ1-1 TRBV6-1 CASTEGGGATEAFF TGTGCCAGCACCGAGGGGGGGGGTGCCACTGAAGCTTTCTTT
TRBD1 many TRBJ2-2 TRBV6-6 CASIPTGAGELFF TGTGCCAGCATTCCAACAGGGGCCGGGGAGCTGTTTTTT
. many TRBJ2-1 TRBV5-1 CASSLSPGTYNEQFF TGCGCCAGCAGCTTGTCGCCGGGGACCTACAATGAGCAGTTCTTC
. . TRBJ2-7 TRBV10-3 CAISETQGQIGSTEQYF TGTGCCATCAGTGAGACCCAGGGGCAAATAGGGTCGACCGAGCAGTACTTC
. many TRBJ1-2 TRBV5-1 CASSEGHPDYGYTF TGCGCCAGCAGCGAGGGACACCCAGACTATGGCTACACCTTC
. many TRBJ2-5 TRBV14 CASSPRQLEETQYF TGTGCCAGCAGCCCTAGACAGCTAGAAGAGACCCAGTACTTC
TRBD2 many TRBJ2-1 TRBV27 CASSLAFTSGIYNEQFF TGTGCCAGCAGTTTAGCATTTACTAGCGGGATTTACAATGAGCAGTTCTTC
. many TRBJ2-5 TRBV20-1 CSGQPKETQYF TGCAGTGGACAGCCCAAAGAGACCCAGTACTTC
. many TRBJ1-1 TRBV2 CASSGTVLNTEAFF TGTGCCAGCAGTGGGACAGTATTGAACACTGAAGCTTTCTTT
. few TRBJ1-2 TRBV5-4 CASSLSREDGYTF TGTGCCAGCAGCTTGAGCAGGGAGGACGGCTACACCTTC
. many TRBJ2-2 TRBV7-9 CASSRGASGAGELFF TGTGCCAGCAGCCGTGGGGCGAGCGGAGCCGGGGAGCTGTTTTTT
TRBD1 . TRBJ1-1 TRBV7-2 CASSLAFGQGGTEAFF TGTGCCAGCAGCTTAGCCTTTGGACAGGGTGGAACTGAAGCTTTCTTT
TRBD1 many TRBJ2-7 TRBV20-1 CSAMNRDRKGGQYF TGCAGTGCAATGAACCGGGACAGAAAAGGGGGTCAGTACTTC
TRBD2 medium-sized TRBJ2-7 TRBV5-1 CASSPLAGQYEQYF TGCGCCAGCAGTCCACTAGCGGGCCAGTACGAGCAGTACTTC
. many TRBJ2-7 TRBV20-1 CSAIQGRSYEQYF TGCAGTGCTATTCAGGGGAGGTCCTACGAGCAGTACTTC
. few TRBJ1-5 TRBV12-3/TRBV12-4 CARSLAEGPASYSNQPQHF TGTGCCCGCAGTTTAGCGGAGGGCCCCGCATCTTATAGCAATCAGCCCCAGCATTTT
. many TRBJ1-1 TRBV20-1 CSATTGKNTEAFF TGCAGTGCTACTACAGGGAAGAACACTGAAGCTTTCTTT
. many TRBJ1-2 TRBV3-1 CASSQVDRDTFYGYTF TGTGCCAGCAGCCAAGTTGACCGGGACACATTCTATGGCTACACCTTC
TRBD1 few TRBJ1-2 TRBV5-1 CASSASSGQGGYGYTF TGCGCCAGCAGCGCCTCCTCGGGACAGGGGGGCTATGGCTACACCTTC